This TCR beta chain was recorded in a study of technical replicates of blood from several donors. V lost 2 bases, J lost 9 bases, and 10 bases lay in between. CDR3 length equals 11 residues. Germline assignment: CDR1 DFQATT and CDR2 SNEGSKA (reference sequence). This clone turned up a few times. Profiled with immunoSEQ multiplex PCR; TCRdb holds only in-frame clones, not every one. The table records about 79,000 clones, approximately 94% of them present only once. The rearrangement uses TRBV20-1 and TRBJ1-1; no clear D. The sequence was obtained from a human donor in good health. Sequenced input: T cells isolated from PBMCs. CDR3 nucleotides: TGCAGTGCTAGAAGAACAGACCAAGCTTTCTTT. As protein: CSARRTDQAFF.